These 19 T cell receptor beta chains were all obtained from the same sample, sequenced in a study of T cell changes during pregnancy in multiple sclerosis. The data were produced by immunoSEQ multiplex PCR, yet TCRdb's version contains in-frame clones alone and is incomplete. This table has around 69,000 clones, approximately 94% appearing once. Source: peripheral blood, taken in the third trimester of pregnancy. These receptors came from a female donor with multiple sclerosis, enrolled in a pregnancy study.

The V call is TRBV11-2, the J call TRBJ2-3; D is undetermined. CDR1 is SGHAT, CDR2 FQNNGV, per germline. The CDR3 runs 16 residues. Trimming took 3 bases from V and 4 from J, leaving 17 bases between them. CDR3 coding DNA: TGTGCCAGCAGCTTGGCTTACGGCGGCTCATCAGATACGCAGTATTTT. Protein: CASSLAYGGSSDTQYF.

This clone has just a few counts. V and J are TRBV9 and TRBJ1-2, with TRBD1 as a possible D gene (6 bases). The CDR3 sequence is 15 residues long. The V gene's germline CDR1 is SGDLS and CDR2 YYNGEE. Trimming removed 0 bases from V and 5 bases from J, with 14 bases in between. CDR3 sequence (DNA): TGTGCCAGCAGCGTAGGGGACACAAGTCCTTATGGCTACACCTTC. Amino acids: CASSVGDTSPYGYTF.

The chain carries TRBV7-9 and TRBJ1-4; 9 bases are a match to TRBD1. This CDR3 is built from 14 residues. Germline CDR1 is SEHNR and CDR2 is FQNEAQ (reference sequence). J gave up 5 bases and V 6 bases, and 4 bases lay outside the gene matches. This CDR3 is CASSPGTGNEKLFF. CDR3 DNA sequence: TGTGCCAGCAGTCCCGGGACAGGGAATGAAAAACTGTTTTTT.

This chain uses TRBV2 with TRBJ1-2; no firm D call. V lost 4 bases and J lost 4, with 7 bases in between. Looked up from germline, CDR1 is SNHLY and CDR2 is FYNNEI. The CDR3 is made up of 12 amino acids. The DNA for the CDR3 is TGTGCCAGCAGTGTATCTTTCTATGGCTACACCTTC. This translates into CASSVSFYGYTF.

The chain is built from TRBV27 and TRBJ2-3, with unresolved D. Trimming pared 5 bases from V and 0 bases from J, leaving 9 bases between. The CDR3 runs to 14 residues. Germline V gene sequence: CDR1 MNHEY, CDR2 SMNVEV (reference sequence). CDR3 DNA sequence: TGTGCCAGCAGTGGCTCAGCGAGCACAGATACGCAGTATTTT. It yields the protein CASSGSASTDTQYF.

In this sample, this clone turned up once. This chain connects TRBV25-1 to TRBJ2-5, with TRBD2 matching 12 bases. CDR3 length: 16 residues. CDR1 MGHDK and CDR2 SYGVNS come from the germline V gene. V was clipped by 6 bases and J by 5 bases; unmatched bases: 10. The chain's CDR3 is CASSPRLAGGQETQYF. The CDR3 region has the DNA TGTGCCAGCAGCCCTCGGCTAGCGGGAGGGCAGGAGACCCAGTACTTC. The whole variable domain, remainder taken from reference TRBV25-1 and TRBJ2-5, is EADIYQTPRYLVIGTGKKITLECSQTMGHDKMYWYQQDPGMELHLIHYSYGVNSTEKGDLSSESTVSRIRTEHFPLTLESARPSHTSQYLCASSPRLAGGQETQYFGPGTRLLVL.

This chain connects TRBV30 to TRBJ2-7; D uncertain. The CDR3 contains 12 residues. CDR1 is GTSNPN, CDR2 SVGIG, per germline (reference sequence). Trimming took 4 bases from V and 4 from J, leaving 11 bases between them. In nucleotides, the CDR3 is TGTGCCTGGATGGCCGGAGCGTACGAGCAGTACTTC. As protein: CAWMAGAYEQYF.

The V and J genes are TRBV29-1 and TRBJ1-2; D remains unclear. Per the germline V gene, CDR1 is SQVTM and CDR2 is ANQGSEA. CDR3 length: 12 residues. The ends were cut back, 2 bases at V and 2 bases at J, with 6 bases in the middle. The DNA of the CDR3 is TGCAGCGTTGAATGGCAGAACTATGGCTACACCTTC. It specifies CSVEWQNYGYTF.

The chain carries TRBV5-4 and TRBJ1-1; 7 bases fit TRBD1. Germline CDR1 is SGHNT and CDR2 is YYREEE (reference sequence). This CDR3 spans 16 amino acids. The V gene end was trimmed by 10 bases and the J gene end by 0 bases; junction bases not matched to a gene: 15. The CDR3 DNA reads TGTGCCCGGGAAGGGGGCCGTACGCCAATGAACACTGAAGCTTTCTTT. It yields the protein CAREGGRTPMNTEAFF.

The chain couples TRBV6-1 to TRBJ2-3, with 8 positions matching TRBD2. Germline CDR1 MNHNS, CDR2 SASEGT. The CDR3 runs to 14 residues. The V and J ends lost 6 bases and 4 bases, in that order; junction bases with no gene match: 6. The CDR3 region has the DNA TGTGCCAGCAGGGGGTGGCGGGAGGCAGATACGCAGTATTTT. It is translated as CASRGWREADTQYF.

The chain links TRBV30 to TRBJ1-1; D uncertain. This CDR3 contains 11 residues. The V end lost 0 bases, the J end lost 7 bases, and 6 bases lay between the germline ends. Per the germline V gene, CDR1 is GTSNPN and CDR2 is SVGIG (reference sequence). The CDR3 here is CAWSVGVEAFF. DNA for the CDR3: TGTGCCTGGAGTGTCGGGGTTGAAGCTTTCTTT.

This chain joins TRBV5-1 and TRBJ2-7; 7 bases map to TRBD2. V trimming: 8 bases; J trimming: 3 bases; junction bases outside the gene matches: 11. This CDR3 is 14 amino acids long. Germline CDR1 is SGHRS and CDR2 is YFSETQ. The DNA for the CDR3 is TGCGCCAGTTATTCCGGGACTATCGACTACGAGCAGTACTTC. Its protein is CASYSGTIDYEQYF.

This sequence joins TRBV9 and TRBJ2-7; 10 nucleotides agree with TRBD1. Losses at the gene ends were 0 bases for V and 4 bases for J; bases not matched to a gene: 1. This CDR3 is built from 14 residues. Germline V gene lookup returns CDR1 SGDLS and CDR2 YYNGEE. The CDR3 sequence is CASSVGQGAYEQYF. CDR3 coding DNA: TGTGCCAGCAGCGTAGGACAGGGGGCATACGAGCAGTACTTC.

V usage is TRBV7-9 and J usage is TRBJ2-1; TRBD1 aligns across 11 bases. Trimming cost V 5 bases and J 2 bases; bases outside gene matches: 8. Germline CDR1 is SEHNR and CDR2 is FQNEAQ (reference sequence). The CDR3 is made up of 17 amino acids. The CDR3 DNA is TGTGCCAGCAGCCCAGAGGGACAGGGGGGCCCCTACAATGAGCAGTTCTTC. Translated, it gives CASSPEGQGGPYNEQFF.

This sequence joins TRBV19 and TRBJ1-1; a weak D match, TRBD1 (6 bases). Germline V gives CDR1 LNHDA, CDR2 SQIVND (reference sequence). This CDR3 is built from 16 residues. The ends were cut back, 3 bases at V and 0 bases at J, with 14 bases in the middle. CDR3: CASSITGGGMNTEAFF. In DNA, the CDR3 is TGTGCCAGTAGTATTACGGGGGGCGGGATGAACACTGAAGCTTTCTTT.

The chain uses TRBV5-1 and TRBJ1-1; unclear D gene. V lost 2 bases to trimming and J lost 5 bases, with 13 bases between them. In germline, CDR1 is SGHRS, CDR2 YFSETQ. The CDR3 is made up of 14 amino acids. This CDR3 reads CASSFGEGRTEAFF. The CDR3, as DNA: TGCGCCAGCAGCTTCGGGGAGGGTAGGACTGAAGCTTTCTTT.

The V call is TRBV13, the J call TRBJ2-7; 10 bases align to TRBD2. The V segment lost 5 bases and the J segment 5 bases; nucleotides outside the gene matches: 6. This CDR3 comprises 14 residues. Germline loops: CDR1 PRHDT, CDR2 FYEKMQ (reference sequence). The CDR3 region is CASSESGRAHEQYF. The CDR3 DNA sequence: TGTGCCAGCAGCGAAAGCGGGAGGGCCCACGAGCAGTACTTC.

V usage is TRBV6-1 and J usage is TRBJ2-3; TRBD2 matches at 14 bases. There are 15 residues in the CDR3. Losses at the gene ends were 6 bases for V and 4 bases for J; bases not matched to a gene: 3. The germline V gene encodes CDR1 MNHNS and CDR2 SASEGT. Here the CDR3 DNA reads TGTGCCAGCAGGGGACTAGCGGGAGTGGCAGATACGCAGTATTTT. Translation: CASRGLAGVADTQYF.

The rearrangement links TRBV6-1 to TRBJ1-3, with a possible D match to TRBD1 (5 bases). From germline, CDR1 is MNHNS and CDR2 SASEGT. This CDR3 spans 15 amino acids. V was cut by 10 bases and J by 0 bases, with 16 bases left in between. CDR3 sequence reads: CANTGHSDSGNTIYF. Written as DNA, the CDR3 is TGTGCCAACACCGGACATTCTGACTCTGGAAACACCATATATTTT.